This TCR beta chain was observed in a study of radiation and T cells in renal cell carcinoma. Study findings and constraints: From baseline, blood top tumor clonotypes peaked at 2 weeks post-radiation.

The CDR3 is 15 amino acids. CDR1 is MNHEY, CDR2 SMNVEV, per germline (reference sequence). Trimming took 5 bases from V and 3 from J; bases not matched to a gene: 3. Concerning this clone itself: The antigen is unknown.

Profiling relied on immunoSEQ multiplex PCR, and the TCRdb table lists in-frame clones only, not all of them. The sample yields 130,000 or so clones, over 75% seen once. Time point indicated: baseline pretreatment blood. This sample's treatment: 15 Gy SBRT to primary tumor, nephrectomy 4 weeks later. This TCR came from a woman between 50 and 59 years old with renal cell carcinoma. The sample consisted of blood, taken from a patient whose treatment included radiotherapy and nephrectomy. J is TRBJ1-4 and V is TRBV27; 10 bases match TRBD1. CDR3 in DNA: TGTGCCAGCAGTGACAGGGGGCCAGCTAATGAAAAACTGTTTTTT. Protein: CASSDRGPANEKLFF. Complete variable domain (other parts from reference TRBV27 and TRBJ1-4): EAQVTQNPRYLITVTGKKLTVTCSQNMNHEYMSWYRQDPGLGLRQIYYSMNVEVTDKGDVPEGYKVSRKEKRNFPLILESPSPNQTSLYFCASSDRGPANEKLFFGSGTQLSVL.